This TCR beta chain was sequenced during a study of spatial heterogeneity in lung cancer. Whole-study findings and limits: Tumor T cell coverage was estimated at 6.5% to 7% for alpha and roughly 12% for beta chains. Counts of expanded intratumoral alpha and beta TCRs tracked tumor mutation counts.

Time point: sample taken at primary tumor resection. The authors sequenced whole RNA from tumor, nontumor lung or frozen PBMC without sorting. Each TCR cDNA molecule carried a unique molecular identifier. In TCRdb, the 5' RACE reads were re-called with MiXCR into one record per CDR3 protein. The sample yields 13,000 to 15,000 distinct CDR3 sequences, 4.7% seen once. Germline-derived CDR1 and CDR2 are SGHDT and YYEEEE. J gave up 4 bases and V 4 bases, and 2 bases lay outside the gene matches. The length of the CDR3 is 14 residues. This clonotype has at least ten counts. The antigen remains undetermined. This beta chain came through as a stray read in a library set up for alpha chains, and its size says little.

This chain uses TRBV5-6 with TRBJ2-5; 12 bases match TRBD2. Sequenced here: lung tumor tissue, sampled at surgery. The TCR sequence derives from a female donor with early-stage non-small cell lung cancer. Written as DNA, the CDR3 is TGTGCCAGCAGCCCGACTAGCGGGGGAGAGACCCAGTACTTC. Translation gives CASSPTSGGETQYF.